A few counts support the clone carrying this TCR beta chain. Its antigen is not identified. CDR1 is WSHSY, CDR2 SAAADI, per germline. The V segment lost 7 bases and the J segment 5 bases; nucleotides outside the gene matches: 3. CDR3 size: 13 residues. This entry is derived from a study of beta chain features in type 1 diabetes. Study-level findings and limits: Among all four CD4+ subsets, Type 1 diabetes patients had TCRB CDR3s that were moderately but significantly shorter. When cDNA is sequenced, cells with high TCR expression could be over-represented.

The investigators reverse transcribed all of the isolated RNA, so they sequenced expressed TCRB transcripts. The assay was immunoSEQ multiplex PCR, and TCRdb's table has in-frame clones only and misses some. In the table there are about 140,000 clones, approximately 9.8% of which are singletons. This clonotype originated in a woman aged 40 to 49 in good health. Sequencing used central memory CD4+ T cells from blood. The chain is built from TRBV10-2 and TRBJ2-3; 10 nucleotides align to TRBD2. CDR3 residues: CASNLAGEDTQYF. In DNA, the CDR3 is TGCGCCAGCAATCTAGCGGGGGAAGATACGCAGTATTTT.